This entry lists 6 T cell receptor beta chains sequenced from one sample in a study of blood T cell repertoires in COVID-19. TCRdb's copy holds only in-frame clones and misses some; the assay was immunoSEQ multiplex PCR. Counted here are roughly 400,000 clones, 88% occurring once; the ten biggest clones make up over 2%. The source material was PBMCs or T cells enriched from blood (not recorded which). The receptors shown here come from a woman in her thirties or forties with acute COVID-19.

The chain couples TRBV7-2 to TRBJ2-3; 8 positions agree with TRBD1. CDR1 SGHTA and CDR2 FQGNSA come from the germline V gene. The J segment lost 2 bases and the V segment lost 3 bases, leaving 4 bases of the junction unmatched. The CDR3 covers 15 residues. The CDR3 DNA reads as TGTGCCAGCAGCTTTGACAGGGGATCCACAGATACGCAGTATTTT. Encoded protein: CASSFDRGSTDTQYF.

A few counts support this clone. The CDR3 DNA is TGTGCCACCACGCCCGGGACAGGGGTTTTTGAGAACACTGAAGCTTTCTTT. The encoded protein is CATTPGTGVFENTEAFF. The chain couples TRBV7-9 to TRBJ1-1; 10 bases match TRBD1. From germline, CDR1 is SEHNR and CDR2 FQNEAQ (reference sequence). The CDR3 covers 17 residues. J lost 1 base, V lost 10 bases, and 15 bases had no gene match.

This chain links TRBV19 with TRBJ1-2; 7 bases align to TRBD1. Germline CDR1 LNHDA, CDR2 SQIVND (reference sequence). After removal of 7 bases from V and 0 bases from J, the junction contained 8 bases not matched to a gene. The CDR3 is 15 amino acids. DNA for the CDR3: TGTGCCAGTACTTTCGGGACAGAGCCTAACTATGGCTACACCTTC. Translation: CASTFGTEPNYGYTF.

The chain combines TRBV6-5 with TRBJ1-2; no clear D. V was clipped by 5 bases and J by 8 bases, with 15 bases between them. Per the germline V gene, CDR1 is MNHEY and CDR2 is SVGAGI. The CDR3 is 13 amino acids. CDR3 sequence: CASSPLGNGGYTF. The CDR3 nucleotides are TGTGCCAGCAGTCCCCTCGGGAATGGGGGCTACACCTTC.

On this clone itself: Other DNA sequences in the sample encode the same CDR3. The gene calls are TRBV5-1 and TRBJ1-4, with D possibly TRBD1 on 5 matching bases. Looked up from germline, CDR1 is SGHRS and CDR2 is YFSETQ. This CDR3 is built from 14 residues. The V end lost 0 bases, the J end lost 7 bases, and 10 bases lay between the germline ends. The CDR3 reads CASSLGQGGEKLFF. The CDR3 DNA sequence: TGCGCCAGCAGCTTGGGGCAGGGAGGTGAAAAACTGTTTTTT.

This clone has more than one count but fewer than ten. The chain recombines TRBV29-1 with TRBJ1-1, with 7 bases identical to TRBD1. V was pared by 3 bases and J by 6 bases, with 4 bases of the junction left unmatched. The CDR3 spans 12 residues. The germline CDR1 and CDR2 sequences are SQVTM and ANQGSEA. The CDR3 bases are TGCAGCGTTGAGGGACAGCTCCCTGAAGCTTTCTTT. This gives the protein CSVEGQLPEAFF.